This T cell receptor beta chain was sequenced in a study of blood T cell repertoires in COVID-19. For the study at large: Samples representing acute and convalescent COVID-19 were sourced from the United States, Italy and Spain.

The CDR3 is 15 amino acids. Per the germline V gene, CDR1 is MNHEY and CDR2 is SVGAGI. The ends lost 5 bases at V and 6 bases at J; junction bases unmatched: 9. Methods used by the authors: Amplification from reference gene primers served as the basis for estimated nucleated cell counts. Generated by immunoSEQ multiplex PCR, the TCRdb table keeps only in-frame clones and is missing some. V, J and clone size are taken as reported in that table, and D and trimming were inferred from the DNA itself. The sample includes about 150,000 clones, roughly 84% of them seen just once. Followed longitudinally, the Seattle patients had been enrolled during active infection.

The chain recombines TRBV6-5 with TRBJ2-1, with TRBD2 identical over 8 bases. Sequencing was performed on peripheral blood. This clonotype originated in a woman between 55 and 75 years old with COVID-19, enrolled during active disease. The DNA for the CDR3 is TGTGCCAGCAGTATAAGCGGGGGCCCCGGCAATGAGCAGTTCTTC. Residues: CASSISGGPGNEQFF.